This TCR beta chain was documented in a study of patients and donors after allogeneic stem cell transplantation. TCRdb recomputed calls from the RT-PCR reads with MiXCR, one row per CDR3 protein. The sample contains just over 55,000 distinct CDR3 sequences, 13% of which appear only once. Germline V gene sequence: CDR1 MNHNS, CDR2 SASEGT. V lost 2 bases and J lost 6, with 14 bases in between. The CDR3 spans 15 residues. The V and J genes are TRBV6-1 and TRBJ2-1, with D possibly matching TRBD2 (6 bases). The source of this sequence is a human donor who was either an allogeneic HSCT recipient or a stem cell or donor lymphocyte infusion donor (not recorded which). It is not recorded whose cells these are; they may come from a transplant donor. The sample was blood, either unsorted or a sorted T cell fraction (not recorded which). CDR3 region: CASSELAGMTNEQFF. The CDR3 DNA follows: TGTGCCAGCAGTGAATTGGCGGGAATGACCAATGAGCAGTTCTTC.